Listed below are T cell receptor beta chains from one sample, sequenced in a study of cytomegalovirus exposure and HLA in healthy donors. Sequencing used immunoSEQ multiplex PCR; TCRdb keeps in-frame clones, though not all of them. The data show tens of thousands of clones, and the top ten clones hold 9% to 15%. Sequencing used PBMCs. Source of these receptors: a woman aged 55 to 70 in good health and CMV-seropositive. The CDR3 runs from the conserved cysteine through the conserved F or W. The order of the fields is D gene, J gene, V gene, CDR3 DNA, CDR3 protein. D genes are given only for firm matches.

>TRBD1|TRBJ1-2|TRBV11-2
TGTGCCAGCAGCCTCTCACAGGGGTGGTATGGCTACACCTTC
CASSLSQGWYGYTF
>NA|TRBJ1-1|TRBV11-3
TGTGCCAGCAGCTTAAGCGGAGGGCCGAGCACTGAAGCTTTCTTT
CASSLSGGPSTEAFF
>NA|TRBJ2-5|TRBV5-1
TGCGCCAGCAGCTTCCCGGACAGCACGAAGACCCAGTACTTC
CASSFPDSTKTQYF
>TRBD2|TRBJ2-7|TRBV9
TGTGCCAGCAGCCCCGACGGGGGACTAGCTGTTTACGAGCAGTACTTC
CASSPDGGLAVYEQYF
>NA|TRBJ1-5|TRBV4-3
TGCGCCAGCAGCCAAGAAGGAGGATATCAGCCCCAGCATTTT
CASSQEGGYQPQHF
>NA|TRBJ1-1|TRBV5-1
TGCGCCAGCAGCTTGGGACAGGAAGCTTTCTTT
CASSLGQEAFF
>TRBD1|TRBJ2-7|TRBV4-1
TGCGCCAGCAGCCTCGTGGGTACAGGGGTTAACGAGCAGTACTTC
CASSLVGTGVNEQYF
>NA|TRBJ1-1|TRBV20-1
TGCAGTGCTCCCCAGGGCTTAGCTTTCTTT
CSAPQGLAFF
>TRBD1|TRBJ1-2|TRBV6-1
TGTGCCAGTACACAGGGGGCTAACTATGGCTACACCTTC
CASTQGANYGYTF
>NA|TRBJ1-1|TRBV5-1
TGCGCCAGCAGCCATACAGGAGACACTGAAGCTTTCTTT
CASSHTGDTEAFF
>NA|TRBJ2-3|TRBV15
TGTGCCACCAGCAGAGTCGGGGCAGATACGCAGTATTTT
CATSRVGADTQYF
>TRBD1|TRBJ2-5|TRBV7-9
TGTGCCAGCAGCTTCCCGACAGGGCGGGAGACCCAGTACTTC
CASSFPTGRETQYF
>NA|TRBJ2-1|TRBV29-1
TGCAGCGTTGAGGGCGGGGTAGGGTGGAATGAGCAGTTCTTC
CSVEGGVGWNEQFF
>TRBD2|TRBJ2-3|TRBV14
TGTGCCAGCAGCCTTCGATCTAGCGGGGGGGCCTCAGCAGATACGCAGTATTTT
CASSLRSSGGASADTQYF
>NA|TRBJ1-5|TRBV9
TGTGCCAGCAGCGTATCTAGTGGCCATCAGCCCCAGCATTTT
CASSVSSGHQPQHF
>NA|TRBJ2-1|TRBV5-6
TGTGCCAGCAGCTTGGAGGCGGGGTACCGGTACAATGAGCAGTTCTTC
CASSLEAGYRYNEQFF
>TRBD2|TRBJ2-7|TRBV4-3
TGCGCCAGCAGCACTGGGGGACTAGCGGGGGGGTCGAACTACGAGCAGTACTTC
CASSTGGLAGGSNYEQYF
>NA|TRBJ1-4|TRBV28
TGTGCCGGCAAGGGGGATGCGGATGAAAAACTGTTTTTT
CAGKGDADEKLFF
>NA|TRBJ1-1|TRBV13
TGTGCCAGCAGCCGCGACACTGAAGCTTTCTTT
CASSRDTEAFF
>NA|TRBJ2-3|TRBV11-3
TGTGCCAGCAGCTTAGATCTACGGCCAGGAGGCCTGTATTTT
CASSLDLRPGGLYF
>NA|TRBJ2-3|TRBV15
TGTGCCACCAGAAGGGCGGGACAGACGCAGTATTTT
CATRRAGQTQYF
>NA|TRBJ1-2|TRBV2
TGTGCCAGCAGTAAGAGCGAAGCTAACTATGGCTACACCTTC
CASSKSEANYGYTF
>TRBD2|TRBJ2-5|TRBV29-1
TGCAGCGTCAGACTCACTAGCGTGGAGACCCAGTACTTC
CSVRLTSVETQYF
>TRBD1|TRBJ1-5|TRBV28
TGTGCCAGCAGTGACAGGGGAAATAGCAATCAGCCCCAGCATTTT
CASSDRGNSNQPQHF
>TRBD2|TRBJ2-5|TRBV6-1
TGTGCCGGAGCGGGGGGGTACCAAGAGACCCAGTACTTC
CAGAGGYQETQYF
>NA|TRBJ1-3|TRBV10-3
TGTGCCATCAGTGATCTTGTCAGCTCTGGAAACACCATATATTTT
CAISDLVSSGNTIYF
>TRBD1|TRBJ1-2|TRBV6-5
TGTGCCAGCTCAGGGGGGACTAACTATGGCTACACCTTC
CASSGGTNYGYTF
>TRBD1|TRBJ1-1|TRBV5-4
TGTGCCAGCAGCCCTACGACGGACAGGGGCACTGAAGCTTTCTTT
CASSPTTDRGTEAFF
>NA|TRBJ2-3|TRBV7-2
TGTGCCAGCAGCTTAGGCGTTAGCGGCCCCACAGATACGCAGTATTTT
CASSLGVSGPTDTQYF
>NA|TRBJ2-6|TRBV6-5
TGTGCCAGTACAGGCCCTGGGGCCAACGTCCTGACTTTC
CASTGPGANVLTF
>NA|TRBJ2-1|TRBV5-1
TGCGCCAGCAGCTTGGTGGGCCAGGGTTGGGACAATGAGCAGTTCTTC
CASSLVGQGWDNEQFF
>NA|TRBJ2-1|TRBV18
TGTGCCAGCTCACCACCGGCAGTATCTGATGAGCAGTTCTTC
CASSPPAVSDEQFF
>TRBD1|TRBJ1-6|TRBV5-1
TGCGCCAGCAGCTTGACGCCGGGGACAGCAGATAATTCACCCCTCCACTTT
CASSLTPGTADNSPLHF
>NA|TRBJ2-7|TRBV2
TGTGCCAGCAACACAGGCGAGCAGTACTTC
CASNTGEQYF
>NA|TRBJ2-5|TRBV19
TGTGCCAGCTCGGTTGCTGGGGGGTTGTTGGAGACCCAGTACTTC
CASSVAGGLLETQYF
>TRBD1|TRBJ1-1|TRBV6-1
TGTGCCAGCAGTGAGGCCGGGACAGCCAACACTGAAGCTTTCTTT
CASSEAGTANTEAFF
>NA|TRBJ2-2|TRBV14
TGTGCCAGCAGCGCCTCCGGGACAACAATCTCTGGGGAGCTGTTTTTT
CASSASGTTISGELFF
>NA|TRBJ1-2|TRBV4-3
TGCGCCAGCAGCCAAGAGGGGGGGGTGGGTGGCTACACCTTC
CASSQEGGVGGYTF
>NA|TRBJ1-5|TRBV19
TGTGCCAGTAGTATACAGGGGCAGGGAAGACGAAATCAGCCCCAGCATTTT
CASSIQGQGRRNQPQHF
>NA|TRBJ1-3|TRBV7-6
TGTGCCAGCAGCCTCCGAGATGGTCCTGGAAACACCATATATTTT
CASSLRDGPGNTIYF
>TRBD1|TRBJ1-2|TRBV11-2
TGTGCCAGCAGCTTATTTACGACAGGGGTTAACTATGGCTACACCTTC
CASSLFTTGVNYGYTF
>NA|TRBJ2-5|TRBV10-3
TGTGCCATCAGTGAGCGGTTGGAAGAGACCCAGTACTTC
CAISERLEETQYF